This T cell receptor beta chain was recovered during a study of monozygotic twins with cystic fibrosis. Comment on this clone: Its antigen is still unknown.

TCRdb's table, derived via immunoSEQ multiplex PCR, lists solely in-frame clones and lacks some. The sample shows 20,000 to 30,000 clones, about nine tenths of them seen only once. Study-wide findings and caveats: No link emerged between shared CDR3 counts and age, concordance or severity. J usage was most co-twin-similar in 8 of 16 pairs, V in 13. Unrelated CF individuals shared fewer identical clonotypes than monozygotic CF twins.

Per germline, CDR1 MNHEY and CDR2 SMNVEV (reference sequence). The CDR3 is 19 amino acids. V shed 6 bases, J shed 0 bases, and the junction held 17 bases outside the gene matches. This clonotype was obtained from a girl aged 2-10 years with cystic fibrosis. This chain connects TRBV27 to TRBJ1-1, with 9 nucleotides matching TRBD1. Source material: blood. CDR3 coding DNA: TGTGCCAGCAGCCCCGAGAGCTTGGGACAGGGATTCATGAACACTGAAGCTTTCTTT. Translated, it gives CASSPESLGQGFMNTEAFF.